These 17 T cell receptor beta chains were sequenced from one sample in a study of control samples from healthy donors and cancer patients. Here immunoSEQ multiplex PCR was the method, and the copy in TCRdb shows in-frame clones only, minus some. The table has 69,000 or so clones, over 90% seen once. The source material was blood. The receptor source for this set is a woman in her twenties or thirties in good health.

A single count supports this clone. This chain joins TRBV10-2 and TRBJ2-3; a possible D gene is TRBD2 (5 bases). The germline V gene encodes CDR1 WSHSY and CDR2 SAAADI. Trimming shortened V by 10 bases and J by 0 bases, and 17 bases separated the two germline ends. The CDR3 consists of 15 residues. CDR3 in amino acids: CATRERAVSTDTQYF. Written as DNA, the CDR3 is TGCGCCACCCGAGAAAGAGCGGTTAGCACAGATACGCAGTATTTT.

The chain carries TRBV16 and TRBJ1-4; D is possibly TRBD1 (5 bases). The V gene's germline CDR1 is KGHSY and CDR2 FQNENV. Trimming took off 4 bases at V and 8 bases at J, with 11 bases between the two ends. This CDR3 is built from 13 residues. The CDR3, as DNA: TGTGCCAGCAGCCCCCAGGGAAGGGAAAAACTGTTTTTT. Residues: CASSPQGREKLFF.

The chain employs TRBV11-2 and TRBJ2-2; 8 bases map to TRBD1. The CDR3 totals 15 residues. The germline CDR1 and CDR2 sequences are SGHAT and FQNNGV. With 1 base clipped from V and 6 bases from J, the junction kept 4 bases outside the gene matches. The CDR3 bases are TGTGCCAGCAGCTTAGTGCAGGGGGCCCCCGGGGAGCTGTTTTTT. Translated, it gives CASSLVQGAPGELFF. The entire variable domain, with the rest obtained from reference TRBV11-2 and TRBJ2-2, is as follows: EAGVAQSPRYKIIEKRQSVAFWCNPISGHATLYWYQQILGQGPKLLIQFQNNGVVDDSQLPKDRFSAERLKGVDSTLKIQPAKLEDSAVYLCASSLVQGAPGELFFGEGSRLTVL.

Concerning this clone itself: This same CDR3 is encoded by further DNA sequences in the sample. V is TRBV11-2 and J is TRBJ2-3, with 11 bases matching TRBD2. The germline V gene has CDR1 SGHAT and CDR2 FQNNGV. This CDR3 comprises 19 residues. V lost 2 bases, J lost 3 bases, and 13 bases stayed unmatched. The CDR3 protein is CASSLLGIAGGRVTDTQYF. The CDR3 coding sequence is TGTGCCAGCAGCTTATTAGGGATAGCGGGGGGGCGGGTAACAGATACGCAGTATTTT. Full variable domain (remainder filled in from reference TRBV11-2 and TRBJ2-3): EAGVAQSPRYKIIEKRQSVAFWCNPISGHATLYWYQQILGQGPKLLIQFQNNGVVDDSQLPKDRFSAERLKGVDSTLKIQPAKLEDSAVYLCASSLLGIAGGRVTDTQYFGPGTRLTVL.

J is TRBJ2-1 and V is TRBV28; 8 bases match TRBD2. The CDR3 is 14 residues long. Germline lookup yields CDR1 MDHEN and CDR2 SYDVKM. J was trimmed by 9 bases and V by 6 bases; bases with no gene match: 10. The CDR3 region is CASRTASGWGEQFF. DNA for the CDR3: TGTGCCAGCAGGACCGCTAGCGGGTGGGGTGAGCAGTTCTTC.

The rearrangement joins TRBV19 to TRBJ2-4; D is possibly TRBD1 (5 bases). The CDR3 contains 14 residues. Trimming took off 5 bases at V and 5 bases at J, with 13 bases between the two ends. CDR1 is LNHDA, CDR2 SQIVND, per germline (reference sequence). CDR3 DNA: TGTGCCAGTAGTTCCCGCCAAGGGGAAAACATTCAGTACTTC. Its translation is CASSSRQGENIQYF.

This chain uses TRBV7-9 with TRBJ1-5; D gene unclear. V was shortened by 5 bases and J by 1 base, with 21 bases between the two germline ends. This CDR3 contains 18 residues. Germline values: CDR1 SEHNR, CDR2 FQNEAQ (reference sequence). The CDR3 nucleotides read TGTGCCAGCAGCCGCACGGACCAAGCGGGATCGAGCAATCAGCCCCAGCATTTT. Translation: CASSRTDQAGSSNQPQHF.

The CDR3 DNA reads as TGTGCCACCAGCAGAACCGGGATCTACGAGCAGTACTTC. This sequence encodes CATSRTGIYEQYF. The chain has TRBV15 and TRBJ2-7; D is perhaps TRBD2 (5 bases). The CDR3 runs 13 residues. Germline V gene lookup returns CDR1 LNHNV and CDR2 YYDKDF (reference sequence). V lost 2 bases and J 3 bases, leaving 8 bases between the germline ends.

This chain links TRBV27 with TRBJ2-6; 7 bases are shared with TRBD1. The V and J ends lost 8 bases and 2 bases, in that order; junction bases with no gene match: 9. The CDR3 is made up of 16 amino acids. Germline lookup yields CDR1 MNHEY and CDR2 SMNVEV (reference sequence). In DNA, the CDR3 is TGTGCCAGCTCCACAGCGAGGGGGCCTGGGGCCAACGTCCTGACTTTC. Amino acid sequence: CASSTARGPGANVLTF.

The rearrangement links TRBV6-5 to TRBJ1-3; TRBD1 is a possible D gene (6 bases). Between the trimmed V and J ends, which lost 6 bases and 0 bases, there was a span of 12 bases. The germline CDR1 and CDR2 sequences are MNHEY and SVGAGI. The CDR3 is 15 residues long. CDR3 sequence reads: CASRVDSLSGNTIYF. As DNA, the CDR3 is TGTGCCAGCAGGGTGGACAGCCTCTCTGGAAACACCATATATTTT.

This chain links TRBV19 with TRBJ2-5, with 11 bases lining up with TRBD2. This CDR3 comprises 16 residues. J lost 0 bases, V lost 5 bases, and 5 bases had no gene match. The germline CDR1 and CDR2 sequences are LNHDA and SQIVND (reference sequence). CDR3 sequence (DNA): TGTGCCAGTAGTGCCTCGGGACTAGCGGACCAAGAGACCCAGTACTTC. This gives the protein CASSASGLADQETQYF.

This sequence joins TRBV7-6 and TRBJ2-2, with 9 bases aligning to TRBD1. Looked up from germline, CDR1 is SGHVS and CDR2 is FNYEAQ. V gave up 4 bases and J gave up 5 bases; unmatched junction bases: 8. The CDR3 runs 16 residues. CDR3 in amino acids: CASSSNTGGLTGELFF. The CDR3 DNA is TGTGCCAGCAGCTCGAATACAGGGGGCTTAACCGGGGAGCTGTTTTTT. Full variable domain (rest looked up from reference TRBV7-6 and TRBJ2-2): GAGVSQSPRYKVTKRGQDVALRCDPISGHVSLYWYRQALGQGPEFLTYFNYEAQQDKSGLPNDRFSAERPEGSISTLTIQRTEQRDSAMYRCASSSNTGGLTGELFFGEGSRLTVL.

The rearrangement uses TRBV4-1 and TRBJ1-3; D perhaps matches TRBD1 (6 bases). V lost 0 bases, J lost 4 bases, and 10 bases lay in between. There are 15 residues in the CDR3. Germline CDR1 is MGHRA and CDR2 is YSYEKL. CDR3: CASSQDRGTGNTIYF. The CDR3 nucleotides are TGCGCCAGCAGCCAAGACAGGGGCACGGGAAACACCATATATTTT.

The CDR3 DNA reads TGTGCCAGCAGCCAAGATAGCACAGGGAGATATCTTGGCGAAAAACTGTTTTTT. Residues: CASSQDSTGRYLGEKLFF. V is TRBV4-2 and J is TRBJ1-4, with D possibly TRBD1 on 6 matching bases. Trimming shortened V by 0 bases and J by 8 bases, and 22 bases separated the two germline ends. The CDR3 spans 18 residues. Germline V lookup: CDR1 LGHNA, CDR2 YNFKEQ.

The V and J genes are TRBV3-1 (or the pseudogene TRBV3-2) and TRBJ2-2, with 7 bases aligning to TRBD1. The CDR3 contains 15 residues. Germline CDR1 reads LGHDT; CDR2 reads YNNKEL (reference sequence). V trimming: 4 bases; J trimming: 7 bases; junction bases outside the gene matches: 9. CDR3 coding DNA: TGTGCCAGCAGCCGAAACAGGGGAAGGGACGGGGAGCTGTTTTTT. Its protein is CASSRNRGRDGELFF.

The V gene is TRBV9, the J gene TRBJ1-1; TRBD1 is a possible D gene (5 bases). V was cut by 4 bases and J by 1 base, with 11 bases left in between. Germline V CDR1 and CDR2: SGDLS, YYNGEE. CDR3 length: 14 residues. The CDR3 DNA follows: TGTGCCAGCAGCTTAGGGGCGGAGAACACTGAAGCTTTCTTT. This encodes CASSLGAENTEAFF. Complete variable domain (other parts from reference TRBV9 and TRBJ1-1): DSGVTQTPKHLITATGQRVTLRCSPRSGDLSVYWYQQSLDQGLQFLIQYYNGEERAKGNILERFSAQQFPDLHSELNLSSLELGDSALYFCASSLGAENTEAFFGQGTRLTVV.

The genes are TRBV19 and TRBJ1-1; D possibly corresponds to TRBD1 (5 bases). CDR3 length: 11 residues. The V and J ends lost 8 bases and 4 bases respectively, with 8 bases between them. CDR1 is LNHDA and CDR2 is SQIVND in the germline V gene (reference sequence). CDR3 amino acids: CASGGGTEAFF. The CDR3 DNA reads TGTGCCAGTGGGGGTGGCACTGAAGCTTTCTTT.